These 27 T cell receptor beta chains were sequenced from one sample in a study of blood T cell repertoires in COVID-19. Generated by immunoSEQ multiplex PCR, the TCRdb table keeps only in-frame clones and is missing some. This table holds under 85,000 clones, roughly 82% found once. Sequencing was done on a sample of peripheral blood. Source of these receptors: a human donor in a cohort sampled during active COVID-19.

This chain links TRBV6-5 with TRBJ1-2; D might be TRBD1 (5 bases). CDR3 size: 15 residues. The V and J ends lost 6 bases and 3 bases respectively, with 17 bases between them. Germline CDR1 is MNHEY and CDR2 is SVGAGI. DNA of the CDR3: TGTGCCAGCAGACCGCGGGGTCAGGGTCACTATGGCTACACCTTC. Protein sequence: CASRPRGQGHYGYTF.

This clone has just a few counts. V and J are TRBV5-5 and TRBJ1-6, with D unclear. The V gene's germline CDR1 is SGHKS and CDR2 YYEKEE (reference sequence). Trimming took off 0 bases at V and 7 bases at J, with 5 bases between the two ends. CDR3 length: 13 residues. As DNA, the CDR3 is TGTGCCAGCAGCTTGGTCAGGAATTCACCCCTCCACTTT. It specifies CASSLVRNSPLHF.

This chain joins TRBV30 and TRBJ1-1; D not resolved. CDR1 is GTSNPN, CDR2 SVGIG, per germline (reference sequence). The CDR3 consists of 12 residues. V lost 1 base and J 7 bases, leaving 10 bases between the germline ends. The CDR3 spells CAWSAEYDEAFF. CDR3 nucleotides: TGTGCCTGGAGTGCTGAGTATGATGAAGCTTTCTTT.

This chain connects TRBV24-1 to TRBJ1-4; D possibly corresponds to TRBD1 (6 bases). Germline V CDR1 and CDR2: KGHDR, SFDVKD. The CDR3 runs 17 residues. Trimming took off 5 bases at V and 8 bases at J, with 23 bases between the two ends. The CDR3 region has the DNA TGTGCCACCAGTGGAGGGGGTGACGCCCTACATAGGGAAAAACTGTTTTTT. Translation gives CATSGGGDALHREKLFF.

The V call is TRBV11-3, the J call TRBJ1-2; TRBD1 might be the D (5 bases). V was shortened by 6 bases and J by 8 bases, with 16 bases between the two germline ends. Per germline, CDR1 SGHNT and CDR2 YENEEA. This CDR3 comprises 13 residues. The CDR3 is CASSEPGTRGYTF. CDR3 nucleotide sequence: TGTGCCAGCAGTGAGCCCGGGACTCGCGGCTACACCTTC.

The rearrangement uses TRBV3-1 (or the pseudogene TRBV3-2) and TRBJ2-7, with 9 positions matching TRBD1. The trim removed 4 bases at V and 7 bases at J, leaving 5 bases unmatched. Looked up from germline, CDR1 is LGHDT and CDR2 is YNNKEL (reference sequence). There are 13 residues in the CDR3. In DNA, the CDR3 is TGTGCCAGCAGCCGGACAGGGGAAGGAGAGCAGTACTTC. It specifies CASSRTGEGEQYF.

V usage is TRBV5-1 and J usage is TRBJ2-7; 9 bases are a match to TRBD1. Germline V gives CDR1 SGHRS, CDR2 YFSETQ. The CDR3 length is 14 residues. Trimming took 4 bases from V and 5 from J; bases not matched to a gene: 7. The CDR3 coding sequence is TGCGCCAGCAGCCCTGGACAGGGGTGGAACGAGCAGTACTTC. Translating gives CASSPGQGWNEQYF. The variable domain in full, completed from reference TRBV5-1 and TRBJ2-7, reads KAGVTQTPRYLIKTRGQQVTLSCSPISGHRSVSWYQQTPGQGLQFLFEYFSETQRNKGNFPGRFSGRQFSNSRSEMNVSTLELGDSALYLCASSPGQGWNEQYFGPGTRLTVT.

The chain links TRBV5-6 to TRBJ1-5; TRBD1 agrees at 12 bases. From germline, CDR1 is SGHDT and CDR2 YYEEEE. The CDR3 length is 16 residues. The ends lost 1 base at V and 8 bases at J; junction bases unmatched: 7. The CDR3 loop is CASSLLGTGGQEPQHF. The DNA of the CDR3 is TGTGCCAGCAGCTTGCTGGGGACAGGGGGCCAGGAGCCCCAGCATTTT.

J is TRBJ2-5 and V is TRBV2; D remains unclear. This CDR3 has 11 residues. Trimming shortened V by 5 bases and J by 5 bases, and 6 bases separated the two germline ends. The germline gives CDR1 SNHLY, CDR2 FYNNEI. The CDR3 DNA is TGTGCCAGCAGTTTCGAGGAGACCCAGTACTTC. Translation gives CASSFEETQYF.

This sequence joins TRBV19 and TRBJ2-3; TRBD1 aligns across 7 bases. CDR1 and CDR2 (germline): LNHDA, SQIVND (reference sequence). The CDR3 extends over 14 amino acids. The V and J ends lost 7 bases and 4 bases, in that order; junction bases with no gene match: 8. The CDR3 loop is CASKHRGGADTQYF. DNA of the CDR3: TGTGCCAGTAAACACAGGGGCGGCGCAGATACGCAGTATTTT. Combining the CDR3 with reference TRBV19 and TRBJ2-3 gives the whole variable domain DGGITQSPKYLFRKEGQNVTLSCEQNLNHDAMYWYRQDPGQGLRLIYYSQIVNDFQKGDIAEGYSVSREKKESFPLTVTSAQKNPTAFYLCASKHRGGADTQYFGPGTRLTVL.

The chain uses TRBV6-5 and TRBJ2-5; TRBD2 matches 9 bases. The CDR3 loop spans 14 amino acids. Germline lookup yields CDR1 MNHEY and CDR2 SVGAGI. The junction had 6 bases not matched to a gene; V was cut back by 5 bases and J by 5 bases. The CDR3 region is CASSMTSGRETQYF. CDR3 DNA sequence: TGTGCCAGCAGTATGACTAGCGGCCGGGAGACCCAGTACTTC.

This chain uses TRBV7-9 with TRBJ1-2; 9 bases are shared with TRBD1. V dropped 5 bases and J dropped 2; count of bases not matched to a gene: 6. Germline values: CDR1 SEHNR, CDR2 FQNEAQ (reference sequence). The CDR3 runs 15 residues. CDR3 nucleotides: TGTGCCAGCAGCCCCGGGACAGGGTCCAACTATGGCTACACCTTC. It encodes CASSPGTGSNYGYTF.

A remark on this clone: A read error may produce the germline difference seen at one junction end. This rearrangement joins TRBV11-2 to TRBJ2-5; 7 bases are shared with TRBD1. The V gene's germline CDR1 is SGHAT and CDR2 FQNNGV. The CDR3 length is 14 residues. The CDR3 nucleotides read TGTGCCAGCAGCTCAAGACAGGGAATCAGAAGCATAGACTTC. The encoded protein is CASSSRQGIRSIDF.

This chain links TRBV24-1 with TRBJ1-2; D is uncertain. From germline, CDR1 is KGHDR and CDR2 SFDVKD. This CDR3 region has 17 residues. V dropped 4 bases and J dropped 4 bases, with 21 bases sitting between them. CDR3 DNA sequence: TGTGCCACCAGTGAGCAAGACCGACCGGCTGGGAGCTATGGCTACACCTTC. This encodes CATSEQDRPAGSYGYTF.

In its sample, this clone was seen a few times. This CDR3 reads CASSLVGTSGVIKLFF. CDR3 nucleotide sequence: TGTGCCAGCAGCTTAGTGGGGACTAGCGGGGTTATTAAGCTGTTTTTT. The V call is TRBV7-2, the J call TRBJ2-2, with TRBD2 identical over 13 bases. V lost 1 base, J lost 12 bases, and 8 bases stayed unmatched. The CDR3 is made up of 16 amino acids. Per the germline V gene, CDR1 is SGHTA and CDR2 is FQGNSA.

The chain couples TRBV10-3 to TRBJ2-7; 8 nucleotides align to TRBD2. V lost 2 bases to trimming and J lost 1 base; unmatched junction nucleotides: 7. This CDR3 comprises 16 residues. CDR1 and CDR2 from the germline V gene are ENHRY and SYGVKD. Here the CDR3 reads CAISEAVAGKSYEQYF. CDR3 coding DNA: TGTGCCATCAGTGAGGCGGTAGCGGGGAAATCCTACGAGCAGTACTTC.

The chain has TRBV9 and TRBJ1-2; a weak D match, TRBD1 (5 bases). The CDR3 covers 15 residues. The germline V gene encodes CDR1 SGDLS and CDR2 YYNGEE. V dropped 3 bases and J dropped 4 bases, with 16 bases sitting between them. This chain's CDR3 is CASSARGAGLYGYTF. The DNA for the CDR3 is TGTGCCAGCAGCGCCCGCGGGGCTGGCCTCTATGGCTACACCTTC.

CDR3 sequence: CASTPPHSQAFF. The CDR3 bases are TGTGCCAGCACCCCACCCCACTCCCAAGCTTTCTTT. V and J are TRBV28 and TRBJ1-1, with D unresolved. Trimming stripped 7 bases from V and 9 bases from J, with 15 bases between. Germline values: CDR1 MDHEN, CDR2 SYDVKM. The CDR3 length is 12 residues.

The chain joins TRBV7-3 to TRBJ2-2; TRBD2 agrees at 9 bases. Per germline, CDR1 SGHTA and CDR2 FQGTGA. This CDR3 is 15 amino acids long. Trimming cost V 5 bases and J 1 base; bases outside gene matches: 2. Written as DNA, the CDR3 is TGTGCCAGCAGCCGACTAGCGGTGAACACCGGGGAGCTGTTTTTT. Protein sequence: CASSRLAVNTGELFF.

V and J are TRBV5-6 and TRBJ2-3; 10 bases are a match to TRBD2. The CDR3 extends over 17 amino acids. Germline lookup yields CDR1 SGHDT and CDR2 YYEEEE. The V segment lost 2 bases and the J segment 3 bases; nucleotides outside the gene matches: 9. The DNA of the CDR3 is TGTGCCAGCAGCTTATTCTCTAGCGGGGGTAAGACAGATACGCAGTATTTT. The encoded protein is CASSLFSSGGKTDTQYF.

This rearrangement joins TRBV4-2 to TRBJ2-5; D may be TRBD2 (7 bases). This CDR3 contains 18 residues. V was clipped by 1 base and J by 3 bases, with 21 bases between them. CDR1 LGHNA and CDR2 YNFKEQ come from the germline V gene. The CDR3 coding sequence is TGTGCCAGCAGCCAAGCCTCCTTGGGGGGGGGCCGGAAAGAGACCCAGTACTTC. This sequence encodes CASSQASLGGGRKETQYF.

The J gene is TRBJ1-1, the V gene TRBV6-5, with TRBD1 identical over 9 bases. V was clipped by 8 bases and J by 5 bases; unmatched bases: 9. CDR3 length: 14 residues. Germline CDR1 is MNHEY and CDR2 is SVGAGI. The CDR3 loop reads CASDRDRGGTEAFF. CDR3 coding DNA: TGTGCCAGCGATCGAGACAGGGGGGGAACTGAAGCTTTCTTT.

J is TRBJ1-4 and V is TRBV9; D uncertain. The ends were cut back, 1 base at V and 8 bases at J, with 6 bases in the middle. Germline V gene data show CDR1 as SGDLS and CDR2 as YYNGEE. The CDR3 is 12 residues long. The CDR3 sequence is CASSVNKEKLFF. CDR3 coding DNA: TGTGCCAGCAGCGTAAATAAAGAAAAACTGTTTTTT.

The V call is TRBV7-9, the J call TRBJ1-6, with 8 bases aligning to TRBD1. The CDR3 runs to 15 residues. Germline values: CDR1 SEHNR, CDR2 FQNEAQ (reference sequence). Unmatched junction bases numbered 5, after V lost 5 bases and J lost 5 bases. CDR3 in amino acids: CASSQPGQDNSPLHF. The CDR3 region has the DNA TGTGCCAGCAGCCAGCCGGGACAGGATAATTCACCCCTCCACTTT.

This chain uses TRBV7-3 with TRBJ2-2; 7 bases are shared with TRBD2. The CDR3 length is 14 residues. The junction had 3 bases not matched to a gene; V was cut back by 5 bases and J by 3 bases. The germline V gene encodes CDR1 SGHTA and CDR2 FQGTGA. Written as DNA, the CDR3 is TGTGCCAGCAGCAAAGGACTAGACACCGGGGAGCTGTTTTTT. This gives the protein CASSKGLDTGELFF.

The gene calls are TRBV6-4 and TRBJ2-3; 11 bases match TRBD2. Germline V lookup: CDR1 MRHNA, CDR2 SNTAGT. The length of the CDR3 is 15 residues. Trimming removed 4 bases from V and 0 bases from J; junction bases left unmatched: 0. CDR3 in DNA: TGTGCCAGCAGTGCTAGCGGGGGGAGCACAGATACGCAGTATTTT. Amino acids: CASSASGGSTDTQYF.

This clone occurred a few times. The chain recombines TRBV10-2 with TRBJ2-3; the D is unclear. V lost 9 bases, J lost 0 bases, and 10 bases lay in between. CDR1 is WSHSY and CDR2 is SAAADI in the germline V gene. This CDR3 spans 13 amino acids. The chain's CDR3 is CASLETSTDTQYF. CDR3 sequence (DNA): TGCGCCAGTCTAGAGACTAGCACAGATACGCAGTATTTT.